The rows below give T cell receptor beta chains drawn from one sample of a study of Graves' ophthalmopathy and Graves' hyperthyroidism. Via MiXCR, TCRdb re-called the multiplex PCR reads, giving one row per CDR3 protein. The top ten hold 3.3% of the sample, which has around 600,000 distinct CDR3 sequences, 35% to 45% seen once. Specimen: peripheral blood. These receptors were obtained from an adult man with Graves' ophthalmopathy. Both conserved end residues are part of each CDR3. The D gene is left open where the match is weak. Clone size is stated in some rows and not others, as once, few, many or a class when expanded.

J: TRBJ2-7
D: .
size: .
V: TRBV19
CDR3: CASSSPRGDRSSYEQYF
DNA: TGTGCCAGCAGTTCACCCCGGGGGGACAGGAGCTCCTACGAGCAGTACTTC

J: TRBJ2-5
D: TRBD2
size: .
V: TRBV20-1
CDR3: CSARPPLGLLQGRGQETQYF
DNA: TGCAGTGCTAGACCCCCACTGGGACTATTACAAGGGCGGGGGCAAGAGACCCAGTACTTC

J: TRBJ1-2
D: TRBD1
size: once
V: TRBV12-3/TRBV12-4
CDR3: CASTRSGTGHSNYGYTF
DNA: TGTGCCAGCACCCGGTCCGGGACAGGACACTCTAACTATGGCTACACCTTC

J: TRBJ2-7
D: TRBD1
size: many
V: TRBV2
CDR3: CARSRTGMNYEQYF
DNA: TGTGCCAGATCCCGGACAGGAATGAACTACGAGCAGTACTTC

J: TRBJ2-5
D: .
size: .
V: TRBV20-1
CDR3: CSARGSWETQYF
DNA: TGCAGTGCTAGAGGGAGTTGGGAGACCCAGTACTTC

J: TRBJ1-1
D: .
size: once
V: TRBV10-3
CDR3: CAISASRTTDTEAFF
DNA: TGTGCCATCAGTGCCTCACGGACTACCGACACTGAAGCTTTCTTT

J: TRBJ2-7
D: .
size: few
V: TRBV9
CDR3: CASSQVEGTYSYEQYF
DNA: TGTGCCAGCAGCCAAGTGGAGGGGACCTACTCCTACGAGCAGTACTTC

J: TRBJ2-7
D: TRBD1
size: many
V: TRBV7-9
CDR3: CASSPRGQGRHEQYF
DNA: TGTGCCAGCAGCCCCCGGGGACAGGGTCGACACGAGCAGTACTTC

J: TRBJ2-7
D: .
size: many
V: TRBV25-1
CDR3: CASSWAGGTGEQYF
DNA: TGTGCCAGCAGCTGGGCAGGGGGGACGGGGGAGCAGTACTTC

J: TRBJ1-2
D: TRBD1
size: .
V: TRBV11-1
CDR3: CASSLGGTGGDGYTF
DNA: TGTGCCAGCAGCTTAGGAGGGACAGGGGGCGATGGCTACACCTTC

J: TRBJ1-1
D: .
size: few
V: TRBV19
CDR3: CASSIRSGDSEAFF
DNA: TGTGCCAGTAGTATACGGTCAGGGGACTCTGAAGCTTTCTTT

J: TRBJ1-2
D: .
size: few
V: TRBV6-6
CDR3: CASSYSILGGGHGYTF
DNA: TGTGCCAGCAGTTACTCGATCTTAGGGGGGGGTCACGGCTACACCTTC

J: TRBJ1-1
D: .
size: few
V: TRBV6-5
CDR3: CASSYVGEAFF
DNA: TGTGCCAGCAGTTACGTCGGGGAAGCTTTCTTT

J: TRBJ1-1
D: .
size: many
V: TRBV12-3/TRBV12-4
CDR3: CASSSINRETEAFF
DNA: TGTGCCAGCAGTTCGATCAACAGGGAAACTGAAGCTTTCTTT

J: TRBJ2-6
D: .
size: .
V: TRBV27
CDR3: CASSGRLTSGANVLTF
DNA: TGTGCCAGCAGCGGACGCCTGACTTCGGGGGCCAACGTCCTGACTTTC

J: TRBJ2-5
D: .
size: .
V: TRBV25-1
CDR3: CASSEPGREAQYF
DNA: TGTGCCAGCAGTGAACCGGGAAGAGAGGCCCAGTACTTC

J: TRBJ1-5
D: TRBD1
size: .
V: TRBV7-9
CDR3: CASSLGTGLQPQHF
DNA: TGTGCCAGCAGCTTGGGGACAGGGCTTCAGCCCCAGCATTTT

J: TRBJ2-5
D: .
size: many
V: TRBV19
CDR3: CASSENRGQETQYF
DNA: TGTGCCAGTAGTGAGAACCGGGGCCAAGAGACCCAGTACTTC

J: TRBJ2-5
D: .
size: .
V: TRBV11-2
CDR3: CASSSTRTKEETQYF
DNA: TGCGCCAGCAGCTCTACCAGGACTAAGGAAGAGACCCAGTACTTC

J: TRBJ2-2
D: .
size: few
V: TRBV7-9
CDR3: CASSHRDFDPTGELFF
DNA: TGTGCCAGCAGCCACCGGGACTTCGACCCCACCGGGGAGCTGTTTTTT

J: TRBJ1-2
D: TRBD1
size: few
V: TRBV5-1
CDR3: CASSSLGPRQGGGYTF
DNA: TGCGCCAGCAGCTCTTTGGGACCTCGACAGGGGGGTGGCTACACCTTC

J: TRBJ1-4
D: TRBD1
size: many
V: TRBV7-9
CDR3: CASSLARTGWREKLFF
DNA: TGTGCCAGCAGCTTAGCTCGGACAGGGTGGCGTGAAAAACTGTTTTTT

J: TRBJ1-4
D: .
size: many
V: TRBV5-5
CDR3: CASSSRGINEKLFF
DNA: TGTGCCAGCAGCTCTCGGGGGATAAATGAAAAACTGTTTTTT

J: TRBJ2-5
D: .
size: many
V: TRBV7-3
CDR3: CASSETAGSQYF
DNA: TGTGCCAGCAGCGAGACGGCAGGATCGCAGTACTTC

J: TRBJ1-1
D: .
size: many
V: TRBV29-1
CDR3: CSVLLGTGEAFF
DNA: TGCAGCGTTCTATTGGGCACTGGTGAAGCTTTCTTT

J: TRBJ2-5
D: TRBD2
size: .
V: TRBV19
CDR3: CALAGEETQYF
DNA: TGTGCACTAGCGGGAGAAGAGACCCAGTACTTC

J: TRBJ1-2
D: TRBD1
size: .
V: TRBV9
CDR3: CASSVAPGTDIFNYGYTF
DNA: TGTGCCAGCAGCGTAGCACCAGGGACAGATATATTTAACTATGGCTACACCTTC

J: TRBJ2-2
D: TRBD1
size: .
V: TRBV7-8
CDR3: CASSHTGGAYNTGELFF
DNA: TGTGCCAGCAGCCACACAGGGGGCGCATACAACACCGGGGAGCTGTTTTTT

J: TRBJ1-2
D: .
size: .
V: TRBV2
CDR3: CASKTVLLGYGYTF
DNA: TGTGCCAGCAAAACGGTACTTCTCGGCTATGGCTACACCTTC

J: TRBJ2-1
D: TRBD2
size: many
V: TRBV24-1
CDR3: CATSDGSGRFYNEQFF
DNA: TGTGCCACCAGTGATGGTAGCGGGAGGTTCTACAATGAGCAGTTCTTC

J: TRBJ2-7
D: .
size: many
V: TRBV9
CDR3: CASSAGQDLYEQYF
DNA: TGTGCCAGCAGCGCCGGGCAGGACCTCTACGAGCAGTACTTC

J: TRBJ2-5
D: .
size: .
V: TRBV15
CDR3: CATSRGAGPQYF
DNA: TGTGCCACCAGCAGAGGGGCCGGGCCACAGTACTTC

J: TRBJ1-5
D: TRBD1
size: .
V: TRBV19
CDR3: CASTRTGTAAYSNQPQHF
DNA: TGTGCCAGTACACGAACCGGGACAGCCGCTTATAGCAATCAGCCCCAGCATTTT

J: TRBJ1-2
D: TRBD1
size: .
V: TRBV19
CDR3: CASSTGTGLLYGYSF
DNA: TGTGCCAGTAGCACCGGGACAGGGTTACTTTACGGCTACAGCTTC

J: TRBJ2-7
D: .
size: many
V: TRBV4-3
CDR3: CASSQDNGRVDEQYF
DNA: TGCGCCAGCAGCCAAGATAACGGCAGGGTGGACGAGCAGTACTTC